The clone carrying this T cell receptor beta chain is medium-sized in the sample. What it binds is not known. V was shortened by 5 bases and J by 8 bases, with 7 bases between the two germline ends. The CDR3 contains 12 residues. CDR1 is LNHDA, CDR2 SQIVND, per germline (reference sequence). Each library started from approximately 14 ng of total RNA using the QIAseq Immune Repertoire TCR panel. TCRdb reprocessed the reads via MiXCR and lists one record per CDR3 protein. The table has about 260 distinct CDR3 sequences, under 15% seen once; the top ten hold about two thirds. Sorting of live CD3+CD8+TCRalphabeta+ cells by PD-1 and/or TIGIT gave four subsets. This specimen comes from a study of circulating CD8 cells and anti-PD-1 response in melanoma. The study's findings and limits: The cohort mixed treatment-naive and previously treated patients. PD-1 and DPOS subsets showed similar, higher clonality than DNEG.

The sample consisted of CD8+ T cells from PBMCs, taken at baseline or after one month of anti-PD-1 therapy (not recorded which). This TCR was sampled from a human donor with melanoma. This rearrangement joins TRBV19 to TRBJ1-6; D not certain. The chain's CDR3 is CASSEGYSPLHF. CDR3 coding DNA: TGTGCCAGTAGTGAAGGGTATTCACCCCTCCACTTT.